The 26 T cell receptor beta chains listed next were all sequenced from one sample in a study of human T cells and chemical hapten exposure. TCRdb passed the RACE reads through MiXCR, listing each CDR3 protein once. The table lists about 40,000 distinct CDR3 sequences, roughly 3.3% of them singletons. Sample time point: patch test 2, 6 weeks after DPC sensitization. The treatment: therapeutic diphenylcyclopropenone sensitization with weekly scalp DPC. The sequencing used whole blood, collected in connection with sensitization to the hapten diphenylcyclopropenone (DPC). The receptors here all came from a man between 40 and 49 years old with alopecia areata. Some clones in this sample may be carry-over from other donors' samples.

The table lists this clonotype with many counts. The chain carries TRBV20-1 and TRBJ1-5; a weak D match, TRBD1 (6 bases). The germline gives CDR1 DFQATT, CDR2 SNEGSKA (reference sequence). The CDR3 contains 12 residues. V dropped 4 bases and J dropped 4 bases, with 8 bases sitting between them. The CDR3 loop is CSAKGGNQPQHF. CDR3 DNA: TGCAGTGCTAAAGGGGGGAATCAGCCCCAGCATTTT.

This clonotype was found many times. The V and J genes are TRBV9 and TRBJ1-1; possible D gene TRBD1, 5 bases. V was clipped by 0 bases and J by 0 bases, with 6 bases between them. Per the germline V gene, CDR1 is SGDLS and CDR2 is YYNGEE. The CDR3 spans 14 residues. CDR3 coding DNA: TGTGCCAGCAGCGTAGAACAGGTGAACACTGAAGCTTTCTTT. Amino acid sequence: CASSVEQVNTEAFF.

The table lists this clonotype with many counts. The chain uses TRBV28 and TRBJ1-1, with D possibly TRBD1 on 5 matching bases. The CDR3 sequence is 14 residues long. Germline V CDR1 and CDR2: MDHEN, SYDVKM. The ends were cut back, 6 bases at V and 3 bases at J, with 14 bases in the middle. The DNA for the CDR3 is TGTGCCAGCAGCTCGGGGGGAACGGACACTGAAGCTTTCTTT. Encoded protein: CASSSGGTDTEAFF.

This chain uses TRBV10-3 with TRBJ2-7, with D perhaps matching TRBD1 (6 bases). V was pared by 11 bases and J by 4 bases, with 21 bases between. CDR1 is ENHRY, CDR2 SYGVKD, per germline. The CDR3 spans 14 residues. The CDR3 DNA reads TGTGCCGTTGCCATGGGGGCAGGGTGTTACGAGCAGTACTTC. It codes for CAVAMGAGCYEQYF.

This clonotype came up many times. The rearrangement joins TRBV5-1 to TRBJ2-3, with D hard to call. Per germline, CDR1 SGHRS and CDR2 YFSETQ. The germline V and J ends were trimmed by 1 base and 1 base, with 4 bases remaining between them. The CDR3 consists of 13 residues. DNA of the CDR3: TGCGCCAGCAGCTTGATGGGCACAGATACGCAGTATTTT. Translation: CASSLMGTDTQYF.

This clonotype occurred many times. This rearrangement joins TRBV4-3 to TRBJ1-2; 7 positions agree with TRBD1. The V gene end was trimmed by 5 bases and the J gene end by 1 base; junction bases not matched to a gene: 10. This CDR3 comprises 16 residues. Germline loops: CDR1 LGHNA, CDR2 YSLEER. The CDR3 is CASSALGGSYNYGYTF. CDR3 in DNA: TGCGCCAGCAGCGCCCTAGGGGGCTCTTATAACTATGGCTACACCTTC.

This clonotype was counted a few times. A much larger clone differs by one base, so this may be a read error. This chain links TRBV2 with TRBJ2-1; D is perhaps TRBD1 (6 bases). The CDR3 runs 14 residues. Germline V gives CDR1 SNHLY, CDR2 FYNNEI. The chain's CDR3 is CASSDVQGNNKQFF. The CDR3, as DNA: TGTGCCAGCAGTGATGTCCAGGGGAACAATAAGCAGTTCTTC. Looking up the rest from reference TRBV2 and TRBJ2-1 gives the full variable domain: EPEVTQTPSHQVTQMGQEVILRCVPISNHLYFYWYRQILGQKVEFLVSFYNNEISEKSEIFDDQFSVERPDGSNFTLKIRSTKLEDSAMYFCASSDVQGNNKQFFGPGTRLTVL.

This clonotype was seen many times. The chain joins TRBV29-1 to TRBJ1-5, with 9 bases that match TRBD1. Losses at the gene ends were 4 bases for V and 3 bases for J; bases not matched to a gene: 7. The germline gives CDR1 SQVTM, CDR2 ANQGSEA. The length of the CDR3 is 15 residues. The CDR3: CSVASGTGFNQPQHF. The CDR3 DNA sequence: TGCAGCGTTGCTTCCGGGACAGGGTTCAATCAGCCCCAGCATTTT.

This clonotype appeared many times. V and J are TRBV20-1 and TRBJ2-7; D call uncertain. Trimming shortened V by 1 base and J by 6 bases, and 7 bases separated the two germline ends. The CDR3 is 11 amino acids. Germline assignment: CDR1 DFQATT and CDR2 SNEGSKA (reference sequence). CDR3 nucleotide sequence: TGCAGTGCTAGAGTTTCATCCGAGCAGTACTTC. This codes for CSARVSSEQYF.

The table lists this clonotype with many counts. The rearrangement links TRBV18 to TRBJ1-3; TRBD1 matches 8 bases. Trimming cost V 3 bases and J 0 bases; bases outside gene matches: 10. Germline V gene lookup returns CDR1 KGHSH and CDR2 LQKENI. The CDR3 sequence is 18 residues long. The CDR3 DNA reads TGTGCCAGCTCACCTCTCGGACAGGGCGCTTACTCTGGAAACACCATATATTTT. Amino acids: CASSPLGQGAYSGNTIYF. The whole variable domain, remainder taken from reference TRBV18 and TRBJ1-3, is NAGVMQNPRHLVRRRGQEARLRCSPMKGHSHVYWYRQLPEEGLKFMVYLQKENIIDESGMPKERFSAEFPKEGPSILRIQQVVRGDSAAYFCASSPLGQGAYSGNTIYFGEGSWLTVV.

This clonotype was seen repeatedly, ten times or more. The V and J genes are TRBV27 and TRBJ2-1; 8 bases are a match to TRBD2. V was clipped by 11 bases and J by 6 bases; unmatched bases: 6. Germline values: CDR1 MNHEY, CDR2 SMNVEV (reference sequence). CDR3 length: 12 amino acids. CDR3 DNA sequence: TGTGCCTTTGGACTAGCTCGCAATGAGCAGTTCTTC. Residues: CAFGLARNEQFF.

This clonotype was detected ten times or more. This rearrangement joins TRBV10-2 to TRBJ2-1, with 10 bases aligning to TRBD2. Germline V gives CDR1 WSHSY, CDR2 SAAADI. The trim removed 8 bases at V and 3 bases at J, leaving 10 bases unmatched. This CDR3 has 16 amino acids. CDR3 nucleotides: TGCGCCAGCGCAATACTAGCGGGACAGAACTACAATGAGCAGTTCTTC. It translates to CASAILAGQNYNEQFF.

This clonotype appeared many times. The V gene is TRBV20-1, the J gene TRBJ2-7; the match to TRBD2 covers 7 bases. CDR3 length equals 12 residues. The germline V gene has CDR1 DFQATT and CDR2 SNEGSKA (reference sequence). The V segment lost 2 bases and the J segment 3 bases; nucleotides outside the gene matches: 1. CDR3 DNA sequence: TGCAGTGCTAGACTAGCGGACTACGAGCAGTACTTC. This gives the protein CSARLADYEQYF.

The table lists this clonotype with many counts. The genes are TRBV28 and TRBJ2-1; D possibly corresponds to TRBD1 (8 bases). V was pared by 5 bases and J by 7 bases, with 24 bases between. Per germline, CDR1 MDHEN and CDR2 SYDVKM. The CDR3 spans 17 residues. The chain's CDR3 is CASSPPGGRGLGNEQFF. CDR3 nucleotides: TGTGCCAGCAGTCCTCCGGGAGGCAGGGGGCTGGGGAATGAGCAGTTCTTC. The variable domain in full, completed from reference TRBV28 and TRBJ2-1, reads DVKVTQSSRYLVKRTGEKVFLECVQDMDHENMFWYRQDPGLGLRLIYFSYDVKMKEKGDIPEGYSVSREKKERFSLILESASTNQTSMYLCASSPPGGRGLGNEQFFGPGTRLTVL.

This clonotype has a count of ten or more. The chain has TRBV14 and TRBJ2-2; D unresolved. Looked up from germline, CDR1 is SGHDN and CDR2 is FVKESK. CDR3 length: 15 amino acids. With 0 bases removed from V and 4 bases from J, the gap between germline ends came to 9 bases. CDR3 sequence: CASSQDGFRTGELFF. For the CDR3, the DNA is TGTGCCAGCAGCCAAGATGGTTTCCGCACCGGGGAGCTGTTTTTT. Using reference TRBV14 and TRBJ2-2 for the parts outside the CDR3, the full variable domain is EAGVTQFPSHSVIEKGQTVTLRCDPISGHDNLYWYRRVMGKEIKFLLHFVKESKQDESGMPNNRFLAERTGGTYSTLKVQPAELEDSGVYFCASSQDGFRTGELFFGEGSRLTVL.

The V call is TRBV6-2 or TRBV6-3, the J call TRBJ2-1; 8 bases are a match to TRBD2. V was clipped by 6 bases and J by 2 bases; unmatched bases: 0. The CDR3 runs 13 residues. Looked up from germline, CDR1 is MNHEY and CDR2 is SVGEGT. The CDR3 sequence is CASSGRAYNEQFF. The CDR3 coding sequence is TGTGCCAGCAGCGGGAGGGCCTACAATGAGCAGTTCTTC.

The table lists this clonotype with many counts. This chain connects TRBV18 to TRBJ2-3, with 13 bases that match TRBD2. The germline V gene encodes CDR1 KGHSH and CDR2 LQKENI. Germline trimming cut 0 bases from V and 7 bases from J; bases unmatched to any gene: 7. This CDR3 is 17 amino acids long. CDR3 nucleotides: TGTGCCAGCTCACCACCGATGACTAGCGGGAGGTTGAATACGCAGTATTTT. Translation gives CASSPPMTSGRLNTQYF.

This clonotype was detected many times. The rearrangement uses TRBV6-5 and TRBJ2-3, with TRBD2 identical over 12 bases. This CDR3 has 14 amino acids. V gave up 5 bases and J gave up 6 bases; unmatched junction bases: 3. Germline CDR1 and CDR2: MNHEY and SVGAGI. CDR3 protein: CASSTGLAGDTQYF. CDR3 DNA sequence: TGTGCCAGCAGTACGGGACTAGCGGGTGATACGCAGTATTTT.

This clonotype was recorded many times. V gene TRBV27 combines with J gene TRBJ2-7; TRBD1 aligns across 11 bases. Germline CDR1 and CDR2: MNHEY and SMNVEV (reference sequence). CDR3 size: 15 residues. Unmatched junction bases numbered 1, after V lost 3 bases and J lost 0 bases. This CDR3 is CASSLGTGGSYEQYF. The CDR3 DNA follows: TGTGCCAGCAGTTTGGGGACAGGGGGCTCCTACGAGCAGTACTTC.

This clonotype was observed many times. This rearrangement joins TRBV6-6 to TRBJ2-7; 8 bases match TRBD1. V lost 0 bases to trimming and J lost 11 bases; unmatched junction nucleotides: 0. Per germline, CDR1 MNHNY and CDR2 SVGAGI (reference sequence). CDR3 length equals 11 residues. CDR3 residues: CASSYSTGEYF. The DNA for the CDR3 is TGTGCCAGCAGTTACTCGACAGGGGAGTACTTC.

This clonotype appeared many times. The J gene is TRBJ2-7, the V gene TRBV28; 8 bases match TRBD1. The CDR3 is 15 amino acids. V dropped 3 bases and J dropped 2; count of bases not matched to a gene: 6. CDR1 is MDHEN, CDR2 SYDVKM, per germline. CDR3 coding DNA: TGTGCCAGCAGTTTCCGCGGGACAGGAGCCTACGAGCAGTACTTC. This sequence encodes CASSFRGTGAYEQYF. Full variable domain (missing parts from reference TRBV28 and TRBJ2-7): DVKVTQSSRYLVKRTGEKVFLECVQDMDHENMFWYRQDPGLGLRLIYFSYDVKMKEKGDIPEGYSVSREKKERFSLILESASTNQTSMYLCASSFRGTGAYEQYFGPGTRLTVT.

This clonotype was seen at least ten times. This chain's CDR3 is CASRPDTANTGELFF. The DNA of the CDR3 is TGTGCCAGCAGACCAGACACCGCGAACACCGGGGAGCTGTTTTTT. The chain has TRBV7-6 and TRBJ2-2; unclear D gene. V lost 6 bases, J lost 0 bases, and 11 bases lay in between. Per germline, CDR1 SGHVS and CDR2 FNYEAQ. The CDR3 totals 15 residues.

At least ten counts were recorded for this clonotype. The germline gene is not matched at one end of the junction; a read error may be the cause. The chain has TRBV12-3 or TRBV12-4 and TRBJ2-7; D remains unclear. The CDR3 runs 9 residues. The CDR3 nucleotides read TGTGCCAGCAGTGCCACGATCAACTTC. Translated, it gives CASSATINF.

This clonotype was observed many times. The chain couples TRBV6-2 or TRBV6-3 to TRBJ2-5; weak D call: TRBD1 (7 bases). CDR1 and CDR2 (germline): MNHEY, SVGEGT. The CDR3 spans 16 residues. The V end lost 5 bases, the J end lost 4 bases, and 20 bases lay between the germline ends. CDR3 coding DNA: TGTGCCAGCAGTACCGGGACTCAGAGGGGGCGAGAGACCCAGTACTTC. This gives the protein CASSTGTQRGRETQYF.

This clonotype has a count of ten or more. The chain carries TRBV20-1 and TRBJ2-1; TRBD2 aligns across 9 bases. Germline CDR1 and CDR2: DFQATT and SNEGSKA (reference sequence). The trim removed 0 bases at V and 0 bases at J, leaving 6 bases unmatched. CDR3 length: 17 residues. The DNA of the CDR3 is TGCAGTGCTAGAGAATGGACTAGCGTCCCCTCCTACAATGAGCAGTTCTTC. Its protein is CSAREWTSVPSYNEQFF.

Many counts were recorded for this clonotype. The chain uses TRBV27 and TRBJ2-7; 7 bases map to TRBD1. This CDR3 region has 13 residues. Per the germline V gene, CDR1 is MNHEY and CDR2 is SMNVEV (reference sequence). Unmatched junction bases numbered 8, after V lost 8 bases and J lost 4 bases. CDR3 coding DNA: TGTGCCAGCGTGCTGGGACAGCATTACGAGCAGTACTTC. Protein: CASVLGQHYEQYF.